Listed here is a single TCR beta chain. Its antigen is not yet known. No much larger clone is present one base from it, and per-base qualities are unavailable. This specimen belongs to a study of control samples from healthy donors and cancer patients (dated by TCRdb to about 2020). Counted from cysteine to phenylalanine, this CDR3 has 13 amino acids. Just CDR3 DNA is preserved here, 39 bases in frame from base 1. In the germline V gene (reference sequence), CDR1 corresponds to SGHKS and CDR2 to YYEKEE. V sheds 1 base and J sheds 7 bases, leaving 8 bases between their ends. Libraries came from the immunoSEQ multiplex PCR assay. Imported from immuneACCESS, the table was reduced by TCRdb to in-frame sequences with V and J called. These copies leave out some clones; in studies compared against another copy, an unresolved V gene accounts for under half, and the cause of the remainder is not known. The table for this sample lists around 130,000 clones; roughly 90% of them were counted only once. The top ten clones comprise roughly 3.4% of the sample.

The source of this sequence is a middle-aged man in good health. The sample comprised blood. The V and J segments used are TRBV5-5 and TRBJ1-4, with an unclear D gene assignment. The nucleotide sequence is TGTGCCAGCAGCTTGTTTTCCCGTGAAAAACTGTTTTTT. It translates as CASSLFSREKLFF.